The rows below give T cell receptor beta chains drawn from one sample of a study of post-analysis software for immune sequencing data. MiXCR, applied by TCRdb to the PCR reads, yields one record per CDR3 protein. There are hundreds of thousands of distinct CDR3 sequences in the sample; roughly half occur only once, and approximately 4.2% lies in the top ten. Sequenced: blood. The receptors derive from a girl aged 5-17 years with multiple sclerosis. Both conserved end residues are part of each CDR3. The order of the fields is D gene, V gene, clone size, J gene, CDR3 protein, CDR3 DNA. The D gene is left open where the match is weak. Clone size is not always given. Where it is, it says once, few, many or a class for expanded clones.

NA,TRBV12-5,many,TRBJ2-5,CASGRGSAERETQYF,TGTGCTAGTGGTCGTGGGTCAGCAGAACGAGAGACCCAGTACTTC
NA,TRBV20-1,NA,TRBJ2-1,CSSQEGLSNEQFF,TGCAGCTCTCAGGAGGGGTTGAGCAATGAGCAGTTCTTC
NA,TRBV12-3/TRBV12-4,NA,TRBJ2-7,CASRAAYEQYF,TGTGCCAGCAGAGCAGCTTACGAGCAGTACTTC
NA,TRBV12-3/TRBV12-4,few,TRBJ2-1,CASSSGLFYNEQFF,TGTGCCAGCAGTTCCGGACTATTCTACAATGAGCAGTTCTTC
NA,TRBV20-1,NA,TRBJ1-1,CSARVAAGNTEAFF,TGCAGTGCTAGAGTCGCAGCGGGGAACACTGAAGCTTTCTTT
NA,TRBV5-1,NA,TRBJ2-7,CASSLGQSIYGQYF,TGCGCCAGCAGCTTGGGACAGTCAATCTACGGGCAGTACTTC
NA,TRBV5-1,NA,TRBJ2-5,CASSPPRNQETQYF,TGCGCCAGCAGCCCCCCGCGGAACCAAGAGACCCAGTACTTC
NA,TRBV28,NA,TRBJ2-7,CASSLTRRNYEQYF,TGTGCCAGCAGTTTAACGCGGCGGAATTACGAGCAGTACTTC
TRBD2,TRBV7-9,NA,TRBJ2-1,CASSKPGLPNNEQFF,TGTGCCAGCAGCAAACCGGGACTACCAAACAATGAGCAGTTCTTC
NA,TRBV7-3,NA,TRBJ1-6,CASSADRISPLHF,TGTGCCAGCAGCGCCGACAGGATTTCACCCCTCCACTTT
TRBD2,TRBV29-1,NA,TRBJ2-7,CSVEERGSSYEQYF,TGCAGCGTTGAGGAGCGGGGCTCCTCCTACGAGCAGTACTTC
TRBD2,TRBV12-3/TRBV12-4,NA,TRBJ2-3,CASSLLAGDGSTDTQYF,TGTGCCAGCAGTTTACTAGCGGGAGACGGAAGCACAGATACGCAGTATTTT
NA,TRBV12-3/TRBV12-4,NA,TRBJ2-6,CASRATGSQGANVLTF,TGTGCCAGCAGGGCTACAGGGTCTCAGGGGGCCAACGTCCTGACTTTC
NA,TRBV7-8,NA,TRBJ2-3,CASIPGRVPDTQYF,TGTGCCAGCATTCCAGGCCGCGTGCCAGATACGCAGTATTTT
NA,TRBV20-1,NA,TRBJ2-1,CSASSMGLASYNEQFF,TGCAGTGCTAGCTCAATGGGACTGGCCTCCTACAATGAGCAGTTCTTC
NA,TRBV29-1,NA,TRBJ2-3,CSVEVAQVHSTYTDTQYF,TGCAGCGTTGAAGTCGCCCAGGTCCATTCCACGTACACAGATACGCAGTATTTT
NA,TRBV9,few,TRBJ1-5,CASSVEGFQPQHF,TGTGCCAGCAGCGTAGAGGGTTTTCAGCCCCAGCATTTT
NA,TRBV29-1,few,TRBJ2-5,CSGETSSQYF,TGCAGCGGTGAAACAAGTTCCCAGTACTTC
TRBD1,TRBV6-1,NA,TRBJ1-2,CASRPVGTGNGYTF,TGTGCCAGCAGGCCCGTCGGGACAGGGAATGGCTACACCTTC
TRBD2,TRBV6-5,NA,TRBJ2-3,CASSYSGTVGLAGDGTDTQYF,TGTGCCAGCAGTTACTCCGGGACCGTAGGACTAGCGGGAGATGGGACAGATACGCAGTATTTT
TRBD1,TRBV5-4,NA,TRBJ1-1,CASSIKGQGIPEAFF,TGTGCCAGCAGCATCAAGGGACAGGGGATCCCTGAAGCTTTCTTT
TRBD1,TRBV4-2,NA,TRBJ1-1,CASSQPDRANTEAFF,TGTGCCAGCAGCCAACCGGACAGGGCGAACACTGAAGCTTTCTTT
TRBD1,TRBV7-9,NA,TRBJ1-2,CASRRGQGGDGYTF,TGTGCCAGCAGAAGAGGACAGGGGGGCGATGGCTACACCTTC
NA,TRBV3-1,NA,TRBJ1-2,CASSHLGVGYTF,TGTGCCAGCAGCCATTTAGGGGTGGGCTACACCTTC
NA,TRBV5-1,few,TRBJ2-7,CASSLDPGDEQYF,TGCGCCAGCAGCTTGGACCCAGGGGACGAGCAGTACTTC
TRBD2,TRBV12-5,NA,TRBJ2-5,CASKLAEETQYF,TGTGCTAGTAAGCTAGCGGAAGAGACCCAGTACTTC
TRBD2,TRBV10-3,NA,TRBJ2-3,CAISDPGLGSGDTQYF,TGTGCCATCAGTGACCCGGGACTAGGGAGTGGAGATACGCAGTATTTT
NA,TRBV3-1,NA,TRBJ2-3,CARQVHSTDTQYF,TGTGCCAGACAGGTCCACAGCACAGATACGCAGTATTTT
NA,TRBV29-1,NA,TRBJ2-5,CSGGGTAKETQYF,TGCAGCGGGGGGGGGACAGCGAAAGAGACCCAGTACTTC